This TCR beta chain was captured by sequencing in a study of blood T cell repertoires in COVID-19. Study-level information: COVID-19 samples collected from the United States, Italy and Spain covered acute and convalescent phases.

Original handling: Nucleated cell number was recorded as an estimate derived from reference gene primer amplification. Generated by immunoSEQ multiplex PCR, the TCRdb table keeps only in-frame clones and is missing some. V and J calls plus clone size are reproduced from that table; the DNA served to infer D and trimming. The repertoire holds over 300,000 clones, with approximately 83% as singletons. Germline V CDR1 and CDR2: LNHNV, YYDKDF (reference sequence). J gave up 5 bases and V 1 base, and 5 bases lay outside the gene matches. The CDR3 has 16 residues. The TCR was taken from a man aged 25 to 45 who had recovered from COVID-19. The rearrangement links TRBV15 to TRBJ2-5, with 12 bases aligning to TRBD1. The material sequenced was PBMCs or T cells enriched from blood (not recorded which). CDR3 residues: CATSRGGTGGIETQYF. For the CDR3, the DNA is TGTGCCACCAGCAGAGGCGGGACAGGGGGCATCGAGACCCAGTACTTC.